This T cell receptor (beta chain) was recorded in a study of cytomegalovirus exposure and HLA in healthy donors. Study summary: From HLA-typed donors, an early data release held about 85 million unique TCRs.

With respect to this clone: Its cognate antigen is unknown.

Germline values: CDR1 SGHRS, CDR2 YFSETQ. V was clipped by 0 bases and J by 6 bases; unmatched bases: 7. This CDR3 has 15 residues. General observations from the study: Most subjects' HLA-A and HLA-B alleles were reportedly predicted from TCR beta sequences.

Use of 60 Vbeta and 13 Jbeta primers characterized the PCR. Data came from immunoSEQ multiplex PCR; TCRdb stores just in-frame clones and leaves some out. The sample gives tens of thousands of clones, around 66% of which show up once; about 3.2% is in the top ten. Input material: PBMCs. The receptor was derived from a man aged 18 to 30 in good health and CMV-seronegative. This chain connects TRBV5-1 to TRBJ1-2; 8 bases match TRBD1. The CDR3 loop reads CASSLVTGGSDGYTF. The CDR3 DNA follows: TGCGCCAGCAGCTTGGTTACAGGGGGGTCAGATGGCTACACCTTC.